This TCR beta chain is drawn from a study of cytomegalovirus exposure and HLA in healthy donors. This CDR3 comprises 10 residues. V was clipped by 6 bases and J by 7 bases, with 8 bases between them. CDR1 SGHTS and CDR2 YDEGEE come from the germline V gene. The PCR made use of 60 Vbeta and 13 Jbeta primers. Profiled with immunoSEQ multiplex PCR; TCRdb holds only in-frame clones, not every one. The profile shows 150,000 to 200,000 clones, almost 85% of them singletons. The chain is built from TRBV5-8 and TRBJ2-7; D unclear. The sequence derives from a woman between 45 and 60 years old in good health and CMV-seronegative. The specimen was PBMCs. CDR3 amino acids: CASTLLEQYF. CDR3 in DNA: TGTGCCAGCACCCTCCTGGAGCAGTACTTC.